This T cell receptor (beta chain) was captured in a study of T cells in Graves' hyperthyroidism and ophthalmopathy. Trimming took 6 bases from V and 6 from J; bases not matched to a gene: 9. Germline loops: CDR1 SQVTM, CDR2 ANQGSEA. The length of the CDR3 is 13 residues. From RNA transcripts, TCR beta CDR3 regions were amplified. TCR CDR3 underwent first-round RT-PCR with the HTBI primer set. TCRdb processed the multiplex PCR reads anew with MiXCR; each CDR3 protein has one entry. The table records approximately 500,000 distinct CDR3 sequences, around 45% of them present only once. The study enrolled patients aged 18 to 65 with newly diagnosed hyperthyroidism of under 2 months' duration.

The source of this sequence is a woman between 18 and 29 years old with Graves' hyperthyroidism. J is TRBJ2-7 and V is TRBV29-1; 9 bases agree with TRBD1. The specimen sequenced was peripheral blood or thyroid tissue (not recorded which). In DNA form, the CDR3 reads TGCAGCGTACGGGACAGGGTTGTTTCCGAGCAGTACTTC. It codes for CSVRDRVVSEQYF.